The 22 T cell receptor beta chains presented below share a single source sample, sequenced in a study of shared clonotypes between healthy human individuals. Terminally differentiated effector memory CD45RA+ cells were left out of the naive CD8 fraction, which was CD45RO-negative and positively selected for CCR7. Sequenced by immunoSEQ multiplex PCR; TCRdb stores in-frame clones only, minus some. This repertoire shows under 2,000,000 clones, approximately 94% found once; its top ten account for approximately 1.2%. Sequenced material: naive CD8+ T cells sorted from blood. Receptors originate from a man aged 18 to 30 in good health.

V usage is TRBV4-3 and J usage is TRBJ2-2; 10 bases fit TRBD2. CDR3 size: 17 residues. J lost 4 bases, V lost 0 bases, and 5 bases had no gene match. Germline assignment: CDR1 LGHNA and CDR2 YSLEER. The CDR3 here is CASSQEVASGGTGELFF. In nucleotides, the CDR3 is TGCGCCAGCAGCCAAGAAGTCGCTAGCGGGGGCACCGGGGAGCTGTTTTTT.

This clone has a handful of counts. CDR3 DNA: TGTGCCAGCAGTTTGGCAAATACGCAGTATTTT. Its protein product is CASSLANTQYF. The chain couples TRBV27 to TRBJ2-3, with D unclear. V lost 3 bases to trimming and J lost 7 bases, with 5 bases between them. CDR1 is MNHEY, CDR2 SMNVEV, per germline (reference sequence). CDR3 size: 11 residues.

The V gene is TRBV19, the J gene TRBJ1-2; D remains unclear. The germline V and J ends were trimmed by 6 bases and 4 bases, with 12 bases remaining between them. The CDR3 length is 13 residues. Germline lookup yields CDR1 LNHDA and CDR2 SQIVND (reference sequence). DNA for the CDR3: TGTGCCAGTAGGGAGTGGACCTTCTATGGCTACACCTTC. Its translation: CASREWTFYGYTF.

Only one count was recorded for this clone. The CDR3 DNA sequence: TGCGCCAGCAGCCAAGATTGGAGGGAGTTGGGCGGGGATACGCAGTATTTT. It yields the protein CASSQDWRELGGDTQYF. This sequence joins TRBV4-3 and TRBJ2-3; tentative D call: TRBD2 (6 bases). CDR3 length equals 17 residues. Germline loops: CDR1 LGHNA, CDR2 YSLEER. Deletions cut 0 bases from V and 6 bases from J, with 19 bases between.

This chain connects TRBV27 to TRBJ2-1; D is perhaps TRBD1 or TRBD2 (5 bases each). The CDR3 length is 13 residues. From germline, CDR1 is MNHEY and CDR2 SMNVEV (reference sequence). Trimming removed 3 bases at V and 5 bases at J, with 8 bases between. CDR3 amino acids: CASSLGTNNEQFF. The CDR3 region has the DNA TGTGCCAGCAGTTTGGGGACCAACAATGAGCAGTTCTTC.

The rearrangement links TRBV4-1 to TRBJ1-2; possibly TRBD1 for D (6 bases). Germline values: CDR1 MGHRA, CDR2 YSYEKL. This CDR3 spans 16 amino acids. Trimming removed 0 bases at V and 5 bases at J, with 16 bases between. This CDR3 is CASSQEGDRDTYGYTF. The CDR3 coding sequence is TGCGCCAGCAGCCAAGAGGGTGACCGGGACACTTATGGCTACACCTTC.

J is TRBJ2-5 and V is TRBV5-4; 9 positions match TRBD1. Germline V gives CDR1 SGHNT, CDR2 YYREEE (reference sequence). The length of the CDR3 is 15 residues. V lost 0 bases and J lost 4; bases outside the gene matches: 4. In DNA, the CDR3 is TGTGCCAGCAGCTTGGACAGGGGGCTCCCAGAGACCCAGTACTTC. It is translated as CASSLDRGLPETQYF.

The chain recombines TRBV27 with TRBJ1-5, with 8 bases aligning to TRBD1. The trim removed 6 bases at V and 3 bases at J, leaving 4 bases unmatched. The CDR3 loop spans 14 amino acids. CDR1 and CDR2 (germline): MNHEY, SMNVEV (reference sequence). In DNA form, the CDR3 reads TGTGCCAGCAGCGCGGACAGGGACAATCAGCCCCAGCATTTT. Its translation is CASSADRDNQPQHF.

The genes are TRBV27 and TRBJ1-2; TRBD1 agrees at 7 bases. With V trimmed by 2 bases and J by 3 bases, 6 bases remained unmatched. The CDR3 totals 15 residues. Germline values: CDR1 MNHEY, CDR2 SMNVEV (reference sequence). DNA of the CDR3: TGTGCCAGCAGTTTAGCTACAGGGGTTGACTATGGCTACACCTTC. Protein sequence: CASSLATGVDYGYTF.

V and J are TRBV5-1 and TRBJ1-1, with D possibly matching TRBD1 (6 bases). The CDR3 runs 18 residues. Trimming took off 0 bases at V and 5 bases at J, with 23 bases between the two ends. Germline V gives CDR1 SGHRS, CDR2 YFSETQ. CDR3 DNA: TGCGCCAGCAGCTTGGAGGGCCCCAACCGGACAGATATGACTGAAGCTTTCTTT. Encoded protein: CASSLEGPNRTDMTEAFF.

For the CDR3, the DNA is TGTGCCAGCAGCTTAGCCAGCGCGAACACCGGGGAGCTGTTTTTT. Its translation: CASSLASANTGELFF. The chain uses TRBV7-6 and TRBJ2-2; D unresolved. CDR3 length: 15 residues. The germline V and J ends were trimmed by 0 bases and 0 bases, with 5 bases remaining between them. Germline V gives CDR1 SGHVS, CDR2 FNYEAQ.

The genes are TRBV11-3 and TRBJ2-2, with D hard to call. The V end was cut by 0 bases, the J end by 0 bases, with 5 bases between. Germline values: CDR1 SGHNT, CDR2 YENEEA. The CDR3 sequence is 15 residues long. CDR3: CASSLEPTNTGELFF. The CDR3 DNA reads TGTGCCAGCAGCTTAGAGCCTACGAACACCGGGGAGCTGTTTTTT.

The chain recombines TRBV7-3 with TRBJ2-1; tentative D call: TRBD1 (6 bases). This CDR3 contains 14 residues. Trimming left V 2 bases short and J 7 bases short, with 12 bases between. Germline CDR1 SGHTA, CDR2 FQGTGA. CDR3 protein: CASSLGGWGNEQFF. DNA for the CDR3: TGTGCCAGCAGCTTAGGGGGCTGGGGAAATGAGCAGTTCTTC.

This chain uses TRBV6-5 with TRBJ2-5; 8 bases map to TRBD2. Germline lookup yields CDR1 MNHEY and CDR2 SVGAGI. The length of the CDR3 is 16 residues. The ends lost 2 bases at V and 4 bases at J; junction bases unmatched: 9. CDR3 coding DNA: TGTGCCAGCAGTTACGTTAGCGGGAAGGAGGGAGAGACCCAGTACTTC. Translated: CASSYVSGKEGETQYF.

CDR3 loop: CASSRITSWDGETQYF. The CDR3, as DNA: TGTGCCAGTTCCCGAATCACGTCGTGGGATGGAGAGACCCAGTACTTC. V usage is TRBV27 and J usage is TRBJ2-5; no definite D call. V was trimmed by 9 bases and J by 4 bases, leaving 24 bases between them. This CDR3 comprises 16 residues. CDR1 and CDR2 (germline): MNHEY, SMNVEV (reference sequence).

The gene calls are TRBV9 and TRBJ1-2, with TRBD1 matching 7 bases. V shed 6 bases and J 3 bases; nucleotides not matched to a gene: 2. Per the germline V gene, CDR1 is SGDLS and CDR2 is YYNGEE. CDR3 length: 12 residues. In DNA form, the CDR3 reads TGTGCCAGCAAGGGGGCCCACTATGGCTACACCTTC. This sequence encodes CASKGAHYGYTF.

The chain carries TRBV9 and TRBJ2-3, with a tentative D call TRBD2 (6 bases). CDR1 and CDR2 from the germline V gene are SGDLS and YYNGEE. The germline V and J ends were trimmed by 0 bases and 3 bases, with 14 bases remaining between them. The CDR3 consists of 16 residues. This CDR3 reads CASSVGGTTTTDTQYF. DNA of the CDR3: TGTGCCAGCAGCGTAGGCGGGACCACTACGACAGATACGCAGTATTTT.

This chain uses TRBV7-9 with TRBJ2-1; D gene uncertain. V was shortened by 1 base and J by 8 bases, with 6 bases between the two germline ends. Germline CDR1 is SEHNR and CDR2 is FQNEAQ (reference sequence). CDR3 length: 12 residues. CDR3 sequence: CASSLEMDEQFF. The CDR3 DNA follows: TGTGCCAGCAGCTTAGAAATGGATGAGCAGTTCTTC.

The rearrangement links TRBV18 to TRBJ1-2; perhaps TRBD1 as D (6 bases). Germline V gives CDR1 KGHSH, CDR2 LQKENI. The CDR3 sequence is 16 residues long. Deletions cut 0 bases from V and 4 bases from J, with 15 bases between. CDR3 region: CASSPPPGEVSYGYTF. CDR3 nucleotides: TGTGCCAGCTCACCACCCCCAGGGGAAGTGAGCTATGGCTACACCTTC. The full variable domain, completed using reference TRBV18 and TRBJ1-2, is NAGVMQNPRHLVRRRGQEARLRCSPMKGHSHVYWYRQLPEEGLKFMVYLQKENIIDESGMPKERFSAEFPKEGPSILRIQQVVRGDSAAYFCASSPPPGEVSYGYTFGSGTRLTVV.

The rearrangement joins TRBV11-1 to TRBJ2-5; TRBD1 matches 8 bases. The CDR3 is made up of 13 amino acids. J gave up 2 bases and V 5 bases, and 1 base lay outside the gene matches. Germline assignment: CDR1 SGHAT and CDR2 FQDESV (reference sequence). The CDR3 reads CASSRTGQETQYF. CDR3 DNA sequence: TGTGCCAGCAGCCGGACAGGGCAAGAGACCCAGTACTTC.

This sequence joins TRBV28 and TRBJ1-5; D gene uncertain. Germline assignment: CDR1 MDHEN and CDR2 SYDVKM. Trimming took off 1 base at V and 4 bases at J, with 11 bases between the two ends. This CDR3 has 15 residues. CDR3 sequence reads: CASSLSADPNQPQHF. The CDR3 region has the DNA TGTGCCAGCAGTTTATCGGCAGACCCTAATCAGCCCCAGCATTTT.

The chain carries TRBV10-1 and TRBJ2-7, with 7 nucleotides matching TRBD1. The CDR3 extends over 14 amino acids. CDR1 is WNHNN, CDR2 SYGVQD, per germline (reference sequence). Trimming at V came to 6 bases and at J to 3 bases, leaving 8 bases not matched to a gene. Here the CDR3 DNA reads TGCGCCAGCAGACCTCCGGGACAGTTCTACGAGCAGTACTTC. Its translation is CASRPPGQFYEQYF.